The clone carrying this TCR beta chain was found many times. TCRdb itself ran the RT-PCR reads through MiXCR, one entry per CDR3 protein. Among about 680,000 distinct CDR3 sequences listed, 14% were seen once. V was pared by 0 bases and J by 2 bases, with 5 bases between. This CDR3 contains 13 residues. In germline, CDR1 is SGHDT, CDR2 YYEEEE. The sequence derives from a female donor in good health, serving as a healthy control. Sequenced sample: memory CD4+ T cells from blood. The V and J genes are TRBV5-6 and TRBJ2-5, with D hard to call. CDR3: CASSLGIQETQYF. The CDR3 coding sequence is TGTGCCAGCAGCTTGGGTATTCAAGAGACCCAGTACTTC.